This TCR beta chain was documented in a study of PD-1 blockade in mismatch repair-deficient tumors. Looking at the study overall: Patients had approximately 11 mismatch repair-deficient cancer types, all previously treated and progressing. Study observations and caveats: Rapid post-treatment expansion, then contraction, generally preceding radiologic response, marked tumor-resident clones.

Here immunoSEQ multiplex PCR was the method, and the copy in TCRdb shows in-frame clones only, minus some. The sample holds 40,000 or so clones; approximately 83% are singletons and the top ten take around 0.99%. PCR or immunohistochemistry showed mismatch repair deficiency in every enrolled patient. Germline V lookup: CDR1 SGHAT, CDR2 FQNNGV. The V gene end was trimmed by 5 bases and the J gene end by 4 bases; junction bases not matched to a gene: 7. The CDR3 is 14 residues long. As to this clone: Its antigen is still unknown.

The V and J genes are TRBV11-2 and TRBJ1-1; the match to TRBD1 covers 7 bases. Material: PBMCs, obtained roughly 40 weeks after starting pembrolizumab. The clonotype was recovered from an adult with mismatch repair-deficient cancer. This CDR3 is CASSKDRSITEAFF. Here the CDR3 DNA reads TGTGCCAGCAGCAAGGACAGGAGTATCACTGAAGCTTTCTTT.